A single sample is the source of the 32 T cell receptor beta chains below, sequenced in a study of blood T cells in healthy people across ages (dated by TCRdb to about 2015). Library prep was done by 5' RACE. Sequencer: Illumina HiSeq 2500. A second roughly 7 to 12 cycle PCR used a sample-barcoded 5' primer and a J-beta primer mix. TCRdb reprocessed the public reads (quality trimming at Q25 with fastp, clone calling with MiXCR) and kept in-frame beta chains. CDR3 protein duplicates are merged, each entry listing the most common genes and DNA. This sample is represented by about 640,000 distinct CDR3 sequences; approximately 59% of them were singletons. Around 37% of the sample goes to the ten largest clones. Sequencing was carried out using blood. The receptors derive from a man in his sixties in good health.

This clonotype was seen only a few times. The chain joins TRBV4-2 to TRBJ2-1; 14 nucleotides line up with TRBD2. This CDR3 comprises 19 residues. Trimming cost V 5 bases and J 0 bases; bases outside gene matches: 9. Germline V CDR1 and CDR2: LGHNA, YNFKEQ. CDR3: CASSGTSGGPKSSYNEQFF. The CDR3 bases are TGTGCCAGCAGCGGGACTAGCGGGGGACCCAAGAGCTCCTACAATGAGCAGTTCTTC.

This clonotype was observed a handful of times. The CDR3 spells CASGPGADGYNEQFF. In DNA, the CDR3 is TGTGCCAGCGGACCCGGAGCAGACGGATACAATGAGCAGTTCTTC. The chain uses TRBV12-3 or TRBV12-4 and TRBJ2-1; D not certain. The CDR3 consists of 15 residues. With 8 bases removed from V and 4 bases from J, the gap between germline ends came to 18 bases.

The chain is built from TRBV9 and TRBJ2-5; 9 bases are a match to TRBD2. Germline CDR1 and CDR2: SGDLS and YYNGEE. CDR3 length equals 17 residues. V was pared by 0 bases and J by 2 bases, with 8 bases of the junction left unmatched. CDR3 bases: TGTGCCAGCAGCGTAGCCCCAGGGACTAGCAGACAAGAGACCCAGTACTTC. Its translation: CASSVAPGTSRQETQYF.

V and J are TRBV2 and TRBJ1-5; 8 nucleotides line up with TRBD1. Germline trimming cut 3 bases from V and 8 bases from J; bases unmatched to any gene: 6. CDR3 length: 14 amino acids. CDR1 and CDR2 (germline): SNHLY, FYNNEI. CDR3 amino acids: CASSEDRVMKPQHF. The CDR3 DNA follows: TGTGCCAGCAGTGAGGACAGGGTAATGAAGCCCCAGCATTTT. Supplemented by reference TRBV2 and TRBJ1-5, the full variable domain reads EPEVTQTPSHQVTQMGQEVILRCVPISNHLYFYWYRQILGQKVEFLVSFYNNEISEKSEIFDDQFSVERPDGSNFTLKIRSTKLEDSAMYFCASSEDRVMKPQHFGDGTRLSIL.

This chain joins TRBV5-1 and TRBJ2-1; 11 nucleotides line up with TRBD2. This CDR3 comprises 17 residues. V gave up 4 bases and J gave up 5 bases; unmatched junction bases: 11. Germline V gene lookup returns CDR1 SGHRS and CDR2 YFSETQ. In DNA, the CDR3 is TGCGCCAGCAGCCGCCCCCCTGGTAGCGGGGGGGACAATGAGCAGTTCTTC. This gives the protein CASSRPPGSGGDNEQFF.

CDR3 residues: CASSFDTVSYEQYF. The CDR3 region has the DNA TGTGCCAGCAGTTTTGATACAGTTTCCTACGAGCAGTACTTC. V usage is TRBV28 and J usage is TRBJ2-7; unclear D gene. Germline-derived CDR1 and CDR2 are MDHEN and SYDVKM. V lost 3 bases to trimming and J lost 1 base, with 10 bases between them. The CDR3 is 14 residues long.

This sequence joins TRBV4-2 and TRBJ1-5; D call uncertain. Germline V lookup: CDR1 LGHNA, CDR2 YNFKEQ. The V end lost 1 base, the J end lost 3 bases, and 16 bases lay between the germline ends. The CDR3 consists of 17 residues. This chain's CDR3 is CASSQVQQVLTNQPQHF. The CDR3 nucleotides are TGTGCCAGCAGCCAAGTCCAGCAGGTCCTCACCAATCAGCCCCAGCATTTT.

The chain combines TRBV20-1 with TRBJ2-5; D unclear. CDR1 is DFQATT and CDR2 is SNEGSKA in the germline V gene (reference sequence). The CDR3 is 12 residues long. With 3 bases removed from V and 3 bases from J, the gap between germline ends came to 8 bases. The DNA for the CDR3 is TGCAGTGCTAGGCCGCCCGAAGAGACCCAGTACTTC. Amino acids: CSARPPEETQYF.

The CDR3 sequence: CSARVLAGGSYEQYF. CDR3 bases: TGCAGTGCTAGAGTTCTGGCAGGGGGCTCCTACGAGCAGTACTTC. The rearrangement links TRBV20-1 to TRBJ2-7, with TRBD1 matching over 7 bases. Germline CDR1 and CDR2: DFQATT and SNEGSKA (reference sequence). The CDR3 is made up of 15 amino acids. With 1 base clipped from V and 0 bases from J, the junction kept 6 bases outside the gene matches.

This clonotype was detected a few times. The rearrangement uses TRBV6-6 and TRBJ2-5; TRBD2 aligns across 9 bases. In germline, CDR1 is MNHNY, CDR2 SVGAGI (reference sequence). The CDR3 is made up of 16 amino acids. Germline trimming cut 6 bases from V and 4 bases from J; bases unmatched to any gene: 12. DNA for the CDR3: TGTGCCAGCAGGGATCCGGGACTAGCTATTAGAGAGACCCAGTACTTC. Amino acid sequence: CASRDPGLAIRETQYF.

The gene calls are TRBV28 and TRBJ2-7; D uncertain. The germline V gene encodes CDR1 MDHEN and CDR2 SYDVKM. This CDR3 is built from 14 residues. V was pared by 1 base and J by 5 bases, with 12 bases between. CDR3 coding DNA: TGTGCCAGCAGTTTATTTGTAGGGTACCACGAGCAGTACTTC. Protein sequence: CASSLFVGYHEQYF.

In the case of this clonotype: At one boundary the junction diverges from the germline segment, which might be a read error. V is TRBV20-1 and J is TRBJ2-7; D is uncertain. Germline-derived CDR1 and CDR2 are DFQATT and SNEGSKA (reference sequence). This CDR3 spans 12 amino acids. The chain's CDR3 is CRARVQDYEQYF. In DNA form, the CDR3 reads TGCAGGGCTAGAGTCCAGGACTACGAGCAGTACTTC.

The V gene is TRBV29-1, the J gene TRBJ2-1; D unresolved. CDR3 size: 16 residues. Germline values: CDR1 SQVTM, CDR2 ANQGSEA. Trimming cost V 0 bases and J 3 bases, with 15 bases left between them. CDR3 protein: CSVEERGPEVYNEQFF. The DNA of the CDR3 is TGCAGCGTTGAAGAGCGCGGACCCGAGGTCTACAATGAGCAGTTCTTC.

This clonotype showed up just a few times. CDR3 loop: CSADTGRVGGYTF. Here the CDR3 DNA reads TGCAGTGCTGATACAGGGCGGGTCGGTGGCTACACCTTC. The chain uses TRBV20-1 and TRBJ1-2, with a tentative D call TRBD1 (6 bases). The CDR3 runs to 13 residues. CDR1 and CDR2 from the germline V gene are DFQATT and SNEGSKA (reference sequence). V shed 5 bases and J shed 7 bases, with 17 bases lying between them.

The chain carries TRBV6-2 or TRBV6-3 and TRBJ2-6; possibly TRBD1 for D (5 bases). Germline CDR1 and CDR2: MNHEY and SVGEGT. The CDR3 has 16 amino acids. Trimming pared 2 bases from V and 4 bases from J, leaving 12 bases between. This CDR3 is CASSYQGQVGANVLTF. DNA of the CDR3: TGTGCCAGCAGTTACCAGGGCCAAGTGGGGGCCAACGTCCTGACTTTC.

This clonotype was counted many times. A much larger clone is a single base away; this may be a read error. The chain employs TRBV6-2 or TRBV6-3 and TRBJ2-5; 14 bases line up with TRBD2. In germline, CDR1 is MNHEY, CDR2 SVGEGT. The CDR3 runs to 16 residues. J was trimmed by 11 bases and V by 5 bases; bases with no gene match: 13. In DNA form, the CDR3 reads TGTGCCAGCAGTAGGGGACTAGCGGGGGACCTCAATGAGCAGTACTTC. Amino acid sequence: CASSRGLAGDLNEQYF.

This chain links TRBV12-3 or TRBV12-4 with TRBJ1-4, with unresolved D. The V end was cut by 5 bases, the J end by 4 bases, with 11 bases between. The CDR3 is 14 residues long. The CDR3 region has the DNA TGTGCCAGCAGTCCGGCCTCTCATAATGAAAAACTGTTTTTT. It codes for CASSPASHNEKLFF.

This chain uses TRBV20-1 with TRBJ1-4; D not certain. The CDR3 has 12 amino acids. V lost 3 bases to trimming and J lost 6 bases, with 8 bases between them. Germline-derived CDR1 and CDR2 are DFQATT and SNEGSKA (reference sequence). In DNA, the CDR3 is TGCAGTGCTAGGAGGACGGATGAAAAACTGTTTTTT. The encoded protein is CSARRTDEKLFF.

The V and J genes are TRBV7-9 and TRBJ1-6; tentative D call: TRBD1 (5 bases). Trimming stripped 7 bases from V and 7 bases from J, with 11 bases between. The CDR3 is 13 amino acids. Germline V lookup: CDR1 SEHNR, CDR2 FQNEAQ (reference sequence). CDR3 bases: TGTGCCAGCACCCGACGGGGGAATTCACCCCTCCACTTT. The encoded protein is CASTRRGNSPLHF.

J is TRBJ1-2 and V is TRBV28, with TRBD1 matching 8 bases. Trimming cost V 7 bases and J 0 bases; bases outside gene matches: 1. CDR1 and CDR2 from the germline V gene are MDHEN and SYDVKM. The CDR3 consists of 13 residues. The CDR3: CASMDRANYGYTF. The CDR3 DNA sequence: TGTGCCAGCATGGACAGGGCTAACTATGGCTACACCTTC.

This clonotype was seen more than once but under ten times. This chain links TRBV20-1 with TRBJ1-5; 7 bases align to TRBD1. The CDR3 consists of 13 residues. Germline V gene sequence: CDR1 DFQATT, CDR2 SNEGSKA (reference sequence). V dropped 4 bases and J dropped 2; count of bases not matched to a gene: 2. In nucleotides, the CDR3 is TGCAGTGCTACCGGGACAGGCAATCAGCCCCAGCATTTT. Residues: CSATGTGNQPQHF.

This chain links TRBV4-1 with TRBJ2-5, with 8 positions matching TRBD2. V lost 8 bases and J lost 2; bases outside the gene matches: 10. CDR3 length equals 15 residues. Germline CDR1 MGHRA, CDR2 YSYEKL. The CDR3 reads CASLPGGGGQETQYF. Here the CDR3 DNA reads TGCGCCAGCCTCCCGGGGGGGGGAGGACAAGAGACCCAGTACTTC.

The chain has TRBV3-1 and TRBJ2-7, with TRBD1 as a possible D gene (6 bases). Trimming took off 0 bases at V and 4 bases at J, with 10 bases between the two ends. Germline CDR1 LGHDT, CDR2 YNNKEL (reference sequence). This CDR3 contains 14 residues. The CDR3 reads CASSQDRGFYEQYF. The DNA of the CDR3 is TGTGCCAGCAGCCAAGACAGGGGATTTTACGAGCAGTACTTC.

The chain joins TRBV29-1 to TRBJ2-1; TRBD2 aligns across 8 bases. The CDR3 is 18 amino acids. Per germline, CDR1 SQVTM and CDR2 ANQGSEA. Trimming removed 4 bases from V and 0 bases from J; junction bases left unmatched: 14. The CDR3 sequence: CSVVGGGYYGSSYNEQFF. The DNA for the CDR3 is TGCAGCGTTGTAGGCGGGGGGTACTATGGTAGCTCCTACAATGAGCAGTTCTTC.

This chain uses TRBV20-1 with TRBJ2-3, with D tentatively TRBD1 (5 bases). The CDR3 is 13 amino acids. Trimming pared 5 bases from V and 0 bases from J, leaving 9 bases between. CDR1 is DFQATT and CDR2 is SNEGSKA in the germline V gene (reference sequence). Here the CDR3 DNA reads TGCAGTGCTCACGGACATAGCACAGATACGCAGTATTTT. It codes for CSAHGHSTDTQYF.

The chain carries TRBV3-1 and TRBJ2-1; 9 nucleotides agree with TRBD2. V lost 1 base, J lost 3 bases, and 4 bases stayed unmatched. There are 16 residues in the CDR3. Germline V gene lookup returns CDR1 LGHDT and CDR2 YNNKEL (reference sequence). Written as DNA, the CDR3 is TGTGCCAGCAGCCAAGCGAGCGGGGGGTACTACAATGAGCAGTTCTTC. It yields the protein CASSQASGGYYNEQFF.

CDR3: CASSLVKRGGPETQYF. CDR3 nucleotide sequence: TGTGCCAGCAGCTTAGTGAAGCGGGGGGGCCCTGAGACCCAGTACTTC. V usage is TRBV7-2 and J usage is TRBJ2-5, with 10 bases aligning to TRBD2. The CDR3 is 16 amino acids. After removal of 1 base from V and 5 bases from J, the junction contained 7 bases not matched to a gene. Germline values: CDR1 SGHTA, CDR2 FQGNSA.

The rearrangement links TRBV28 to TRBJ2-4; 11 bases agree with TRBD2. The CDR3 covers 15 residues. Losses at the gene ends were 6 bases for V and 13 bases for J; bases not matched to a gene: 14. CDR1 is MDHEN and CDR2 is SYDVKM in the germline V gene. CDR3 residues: CASRVTSGGLRRQYF. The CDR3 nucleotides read TGTGCCAGCAGGGTAACTAGCGGGGGCCTACGACGGCAGTACTTC.

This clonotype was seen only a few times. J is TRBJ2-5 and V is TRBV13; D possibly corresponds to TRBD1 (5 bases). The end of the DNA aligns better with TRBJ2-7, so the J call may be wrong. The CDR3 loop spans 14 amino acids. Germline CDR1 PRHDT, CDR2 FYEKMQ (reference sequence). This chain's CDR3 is CASSPRRQTYEQYF. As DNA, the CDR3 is TGTGCCAGCAGCCCCCGCCGACAGACCTACGAGCAGTACTTC.

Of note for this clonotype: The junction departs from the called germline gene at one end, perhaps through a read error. CDR3 nucleotides: TGTGCCAGTAGCTTAGTCTCTTCCGCAGATACGCAGTATTTT. Protein product: CASSLVSSADTQYF. This chain connects TRBV7-9 to TRBJ2-3; D is uncertain. The CDR3 covers 14 residues. CDR1 and CDR2 (germline): SEHNR, FQNEAQ (reference sequence).

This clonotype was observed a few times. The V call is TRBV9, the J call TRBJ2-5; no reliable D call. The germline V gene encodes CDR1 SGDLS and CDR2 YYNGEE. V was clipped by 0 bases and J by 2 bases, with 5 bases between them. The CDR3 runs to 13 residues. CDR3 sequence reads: CASSVDGQETQYF. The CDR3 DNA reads TGTGCCAGCAGCGTAGATGGGCAAGAGACCCAGTACTTC.

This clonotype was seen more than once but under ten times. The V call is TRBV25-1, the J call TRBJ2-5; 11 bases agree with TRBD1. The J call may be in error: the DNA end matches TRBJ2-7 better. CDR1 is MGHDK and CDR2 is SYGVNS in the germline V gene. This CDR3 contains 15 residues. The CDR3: CASSETRTGGNEQYF. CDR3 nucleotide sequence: TGTGCCAGCAGTGAAACCCGGACAGGGGGCAACGAGCAGTACTTC.